The 24 T cell receptor beta chains presented below share a single source sample, sequenced in a study of blood T cell repertoires in COVID-19. Generated by immunoSEQ multiplex PCR, the TCRdb table keeps only in-frame clones and is missing some. The table has roughly 150,000 clones, about 80% seen once; the top ten hold approximately 0.5%. The specimen was peripheral blood. These receptors came from a man aged 60 to 75 with acute or convalescent COVID-19.

The CDR3 sequence is CASSLQGADYGYTF. The CDR3 coding sequence is TGTGCCAGCAGCTTACAGGGGGCAGACTATGGCTACACCTTC. The chain is built from TRBV6-5 and TRBJ1-2, with 9 bases matching TRBD1. This CDR3 has 14 residues. Germline V gene sequence: CDR1 MNHEY, CDR2 SVGAGI. Germline trimming cut 6 bases from V and 3 bases from J; bases unmatched to any gene: 5.

This clone was observed once. The chain couples TRBV11-2 to TRBJ2-2, with 10 positions matching TRBD1. In germline, CDR1 is SGHAT, CDR2 FQNNGV. The CDR3 totals 15 residues. J lost 6 bases, V lost 0 bases, and 1 base had no gene match. The CDR3 is CASSLEGTGAGELFF. CDR3 sequence (DNA): TGTGCCAGCAGCTTAGAAGGGACAGGGGCCGGGGAGCTGTTTTTT.

This chain uses TRBV5-4 with TRBJ1-2; 9 positions agree with TRBD1. CDR3 size: 15 residues. V was pared by 4 bases and J by 2 bases, with 6 bases of the junction left unmatched. The germline CDR1 and CDR2 sequences are SGHNT and YYREEE (reference sequence). The CDR3 spells CASSETGTGNYGYTF. CDR3 DNA sequence: TGTGCCAGCAGCGAGACCGGGACAGGGAACTATGGCTACACCTTC.

The chain is built from TRBV3-1 (or the pseudogene TRBV3-2) and TRBJ1-4, with D possibly TRBD1 on 6 matching bases. Germline-derived CDR1 and CDR2 are LGHDT and YNNKEL (reference sequence). V dropped 1 base and J dropped 10 bases, with 16 bases sitting between them. This CDR3 comprises 15 residues. The CDR3 DNA sequence: TGTGCCAGCAGCCAAGCCGCGACTGGGGGGGCAAAACTGTTTTTT. Protein: CASSQAATGGAKLFF.

This chain links TRBV9 with TRBJ2-3; 8 nucleotides agree with TRBD2. Germline lookup yields CDR1 SGDLS and CDR2 YYNGEE. CDR3 length equals 17 residues. Trimming cost V 0 bases and J 0 bases; bases outside gene matches: 6. DNA for the CDR3: TGTGCCAGCAGCGTAGGGAGCGGGGGCCTTAGCACAGATACGCAGTATTTT. Amino acid sequence: CASSVGSGGLSTDTQYF.

The rearrangement uses TRBV4-3 and TRBJ2-1; no firm D call. The germline V gene has CDR1 LGHNA and CDR2 YSLEER. This CDR3 is built from 15 residues. V was shortened by 0 bases and J by 0 bases, with 6 bases between the two germline ends. CDR3 DNA sequence: TGCGCCAGCAGCCAAGAGACTTACTCCTACAATGAGCAGTTCTTC. Protein sequence: CASSQETYSYNEQFF.

The chain couples TRBV4-3 to TRBJ2-7, with 7 positions matching TRBD2. After removal of 1 base from V and 1 base from J, the junction contained 10 bases not matched to a gene. Germline CDR1 LGHNA, CDR2 YSLEER. This CDR3 region has 17 residues. Written as DNA, the CDR3 is TGCGCCAGCAGCCAAGTCACCCCCAGCGGGGCGTCCTACGAGCAGTACTTC. Its protein product is CASSQVTPSGASYEQYF.

The V and J genes are TRBV4-2 and TRBJ2-5; perhaps TRBD2 as D (7 bases). In germline, CDR1 is LGHNA, CDR2 YNFKEQ. CDR3 size: 14 residues. With 1 base removed from V and 5 bases from J, the gap between germline ends came to 11 bases. The CDR3 region is CASSQVGGAETQYF. CDR3 DNA sequence: TGTGCCAGCAGCCAAGTTGGGGGGGCGGAGACCCAGTACTTC.

V gene TRBV11-2 combines with J gene TRBJ2-3; possible D gene TRBD2, 6 bases. Germline V gene sequence: CDR1 SGHAT, CDR2 FQNNGV. The CDR3 totals 15 residues. V was clipped by 5 bases and J by 4 bases, with 16 bases between them. The chain's CDR3 is CASSPVIGGADTQYF. The CDR3 nucleotides are TGTGCCAGCAGCCCCGTTATCGGGGGAGCAGATACGCAGTATTTT.

V and J are TRBV28 and TRBJ1-1; tentative D call: TRBD1 (5 bases). The CDR3 consists of 14 residues. Germline V gene lookup returns CDR1 MDHEN and CDR2 SYDVKM. Trimming left V 5 bases short and J 2 bases short, with 12 bases between. The CDR3 bases are TGTGCCAGCAGTCCCCCGGGGGACAACACTGAAGCTTTCTTT. As protein: CASSPPGDNTEAFF.

This clone was recorded a few times. The chain employs TRBV3-1 (or the pseudogene TRBV3-2) and TRBJ1-4; maybe TRBD1 (6 bases). Trimming removed 3 bases at V and 2 bases at J, with 19 bases between. This CDR3 region has 18 residues. Germline loops: CDR1 LGHDT, CDR2 YNNKEL (reference sequence). As DNA, the CDR3 is TGTGCCAGCAGCCATCGGGCGGGCAGGGGTGGTACTAATGAAAAACTGTTTTTT. It specifies CASSHRAGRGGTNEKLFF.

The J gene is TRBJ2-2, the V gene TRBV3-1 (or the pseudogene TRBV3-2); TRBD1 matches 10 bases. Germline-derived CDR1 and CDR2 are LGHDT and YNNKEL (reference sequence). J gave up 4 bases and V 0 bases, and 5 bases lay outside the gene matches. The CDR3 totals 17 residues. CDR3 residues: CASSQDFGQGGTGELFF. The CDR3 DNA sequence: TGTGCCAGCAGCCAAGATTTCGGACAGGGGGGCACCGGGGAGCTGTTTTTT.

V usage is TRBV7-9 and J usage is TRBJ2-7; the D gene is possibly TRBD1 (5 bases). The CDR3 has 15 amino acids. Trimming shortened V by 4 bases and J by 5 bases, and 18 bases separated the two germline ends. Germline V CDR1 and CDR2: SEHNR, FQNEAQ (reference sequence). In nucleotides, the CDR3 is TGTGCCAGCAGCTCTACCCGTGGGGCCCCAAACGAGCAGTACTTC. Translation gives CASSSTRGAPNEQYF.

The V and J genes are TRBV6-4 and TRBJ1-6, with D hard to call. Germline CDR1 reads MRHNA; CDR2 reads SNTAGT. This CDR3 has 13 residues. The ends were cut back, 6 bases at V and 8 bases at J, with 11 bases in the middle. The CDR3 sequence is CASSEREDSPLHF. The CDR3 DNA is TGTGCCAGCAGCGAAAGAGAAGATTCACCCCTCCACTTT.

The chain links TRBV7-2 to TRBJ1-2; D possibly corresponds to TRBD1 (5 bases). In germline, CDR1 is SGHTA, CDR2 FQGNSA. V shed 3 bases and J shed 0 bases, with 8 bases lying between them. The CDR3 runs to 14 residues. The CDR3 spells CASSLGQSNYGYTF. In DNA form, the CDR3 reads TGTGCCAGCAGCTTGGGGCAGTCTAACTATGGCTACACCTTC.

V and J are TRBV5-6 and TRBJ1-3; no reliable D call. V lost 0 bases and J 4 bases, leaving 14 bases between the germline ends. The CDR3 is 16 amino acids. The germline gives CDR1 SGHDT, CDR2 YYEEEE. The CDR3 spells CASSLAVAILGNTIYF. DNA for the CDR3: TGTGCCAGCAGCTTGGCCGTAGCCATTCTCGGAAACACCATATATTTT.

The chain uses TRBV5-1 and TRBJ1-4, with D perhaps matching TRBD1 (5 bases). The CDR3 length is 14 residues. Between the trimmed V and J ends, which lost 0 bases and 8 bases, there was a span of 11 bases. CDR1 and CDR2 from the germline V gene are SGHRS and YFSETQ. This CDR3 is CASSLAGGKEKLFF. In nucleotides, the CDR3 is TGCGCCAGCAGCTTGGCCGGGGGGAAGGAAAAACTGTTTTTT.

This clone was seen a single time. The chain uses TRBV19 and TRBJ1-6; D is undetermined. Germline CDR1 is LNHDA and CDR2 is SQIVND (reference sequence). With 6 bases removed from V and 7 bases from J, the gap between germline ends came to 10 bases. This CDR3 region has 13 residues. For the CDR3, the DNA is TGTGCCAGTAGGGCAGGACTCAATTCACCCCTCCACTTT. Protein: CASRAGLNSPLHF.

The V gene is TRBV5-4, the J gene TRBJ2-2; 9 bases map to TRBD1. Per the germline V gene, CDR1 is SGHNT and CDR2 is YYREEE (reference sequence). The length of the CDR3 is 15 residues. V lost 0 bases, J lost 5 bases, and 2 bases stayed unmatched. CDR3 protein: CASSLGQGETGELFF. Here the CDR3 DNA reads TGTGCCAGCAGCTTGGGACAGGGGGAAACCGGGGAGCTGTTTTTT.

This chain connects TRBV7-3 to TRBJ1-1; D gene uncertain. Trimming shortened V by 5 bases and J by 1 base, and 8 bases separated the two germline ends. Germline-derived CDR1 and CDR2 are SGHTA and FQGTGA. This CDR3 comprises 13 residues. In DNA form, the CDR3 reads TGTGCCAGCAGCCCAACAACGAACACTGAAGCTTTCTTT. This encodes CASSPTTNTEAFF.

This CDR3 reads CASSLGLAADEQFF. The CDR3 DNA follows: TGTGCCAGCAGCTTAGGACTAGCGGCGGATGAGCAGTTCTTC. The rearrangement joins TRBV11-3 to TRBJ2-1, with TRBD2 identical over 9 bases. V was clipped by 1 base and J by 8 bases; unmatched bases: 3. Per the germline V gene, CDR1 is SGHNT and CDR2 is YENEEA. This CDR3 is built from 14 residues.

V gene TRBV14 combines with J gene TRBJ2-7, with unresolved D. Germline V lookup: CDR1 SGHDN, CDR2 FVKESK. The length of the CDR3 is 15 residues. Trimming left V 0 bases short and J 3 bases short, with 12 bases between. CDR3 residues: CASSQETGWVYEQYF. CDR3 nucleotides: TGTGCCAGCAGCCAAGAGACTGGGTGGGTCTACGAGCAGTACTTC.

This chain uses TRBV3-1 (or the pseudogene TRBV3-2) with TRBJ1-1; the D gene is possibly TRBD1 (6 bases). CDR1 LGHDT and CDR2 YNNKEL come from the germline V gene (reference sequence). Trimming removed 3 bases at V and 5 bases at J, with 7 bases between. The CDR3 covers 12 residues. The CDR3 DNA reads TGTGCCAGCAGCCAGGGACAAACTGAAGCTTTCTTT. This encodes CASSQGQTEAFF.

The chain joins TRBV4-3 to TRBJ2-7; D ambiguous. In germline, CDR1 is LGHNA, CDR2 YSLEER. V gave up 0 bases and J gave up 6 bases, with 9 bases separating them. The length of the CDR3 is 13 residues. CDR3 region: CASSQDQQTEQYF. The CDR3 DNA reads as TGCGCCAGCAGCCAAGATCAACAGACCGAGCAGTACTTC.